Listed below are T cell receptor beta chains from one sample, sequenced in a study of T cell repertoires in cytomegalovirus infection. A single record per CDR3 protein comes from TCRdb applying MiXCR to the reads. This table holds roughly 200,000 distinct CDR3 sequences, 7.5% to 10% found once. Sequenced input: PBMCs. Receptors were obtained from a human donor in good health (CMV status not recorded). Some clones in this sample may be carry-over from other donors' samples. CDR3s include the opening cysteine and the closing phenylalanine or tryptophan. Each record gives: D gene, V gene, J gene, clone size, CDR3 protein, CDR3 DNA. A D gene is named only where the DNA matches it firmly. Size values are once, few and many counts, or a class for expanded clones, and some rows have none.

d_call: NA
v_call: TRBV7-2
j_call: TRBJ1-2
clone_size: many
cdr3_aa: CASSFKGTPNYGYTF
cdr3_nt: TGTGCCAGCAGCTTTAAAGGAACGCCTAACTATGGCTACACCTTC

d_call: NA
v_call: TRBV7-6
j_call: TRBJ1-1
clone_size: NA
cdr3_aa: CASSLDPLTEAFF
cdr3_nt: TGTGCCAGCAGCCTAGACCCCCTCACTGAAGCTTTCTTT

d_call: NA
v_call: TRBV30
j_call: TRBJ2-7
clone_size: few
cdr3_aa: CAWSAHGSYEQYF
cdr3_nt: TGTGCCTGGAGTGCTCACGGTTCCTACGAGCAGTACTTC

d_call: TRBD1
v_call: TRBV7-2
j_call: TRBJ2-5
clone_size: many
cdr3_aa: CASKQGVTETQYF
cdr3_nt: TGTGCCAGCAAACAGGGGGTAACGGAGACCCAGTACTTC

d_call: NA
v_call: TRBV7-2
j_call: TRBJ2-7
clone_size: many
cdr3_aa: CASSLGRGPYEQYF
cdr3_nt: TGTGCCAGCAGCTTAGGCCGGGGCCCCTACGAGCAGTACTTC

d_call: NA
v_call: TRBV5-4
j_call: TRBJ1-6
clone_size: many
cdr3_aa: CASSLSTGWNSPLHF
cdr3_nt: TGTGCCAGCAGCTTGTCAACAGGGTGGAATTCACCCCTCCACTTT

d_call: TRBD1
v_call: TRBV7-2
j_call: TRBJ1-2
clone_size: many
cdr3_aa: CASSTDRNYGYTF
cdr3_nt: TGTGCCAGCAGCACGGACAGGAACTATGGCTACACCTTC

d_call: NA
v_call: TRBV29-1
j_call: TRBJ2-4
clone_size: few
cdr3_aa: CSVDVPGTNIQYF
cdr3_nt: TGCAGCGTTGATGTTCCGGGAACAAACATTCAGTACTTC

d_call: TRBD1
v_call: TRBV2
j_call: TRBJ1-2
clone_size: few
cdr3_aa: CASSTDRVGYGYTF
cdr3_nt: TGTGCCAGCAGTACCGACAGGGTCGGCTATGGCTACACCTTC

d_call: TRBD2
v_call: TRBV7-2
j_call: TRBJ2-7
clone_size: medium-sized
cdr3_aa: CASSPRLAPYEQYF
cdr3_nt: TGTGCCAGCAGCCCCAGACTAGCGCCCTACGAGCAGTACTTC

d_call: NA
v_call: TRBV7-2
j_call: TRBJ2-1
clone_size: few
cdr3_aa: CASSLDRSHEQFF
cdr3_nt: TGTGCCAGCAGCTTAGATAGGTCCCATGAGCAGTTCTTC

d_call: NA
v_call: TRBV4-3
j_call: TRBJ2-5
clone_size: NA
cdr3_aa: CASSQDVNTPDQYF
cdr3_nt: TGCGCCAGCAGCCAAGATGTTAACACCCCGGACCAGTACTTC

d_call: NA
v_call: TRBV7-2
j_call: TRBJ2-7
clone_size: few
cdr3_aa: CASSSSSSGSYEQYF
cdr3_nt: TGTGCCAGCAGTAGTTCGAGCTCAGGCTCCTACGAGCAGTACTTC

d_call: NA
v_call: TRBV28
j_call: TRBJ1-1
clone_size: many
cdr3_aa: CASRAPSGAAFF
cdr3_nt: TGTGCCAGCAGAGCCCCATCAGGGGCCGCTTTCTTT

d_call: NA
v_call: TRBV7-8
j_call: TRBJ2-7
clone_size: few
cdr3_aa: CASSLNPAVSSYEQYF
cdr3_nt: TGTGCCAGCAGCTTAAACCCCGCGGTGAGCTCCTACGAGCAGTACTTC

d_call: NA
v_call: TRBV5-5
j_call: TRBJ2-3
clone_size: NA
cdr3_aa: CASSFDGGRADTQYF
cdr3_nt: TGTGCCAGCAGCTTTGACGGGGGCCGGGCAGATACGCAGTATTTT

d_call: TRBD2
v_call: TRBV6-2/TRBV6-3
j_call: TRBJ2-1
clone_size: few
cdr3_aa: CASSYSTTSGVYNEQFF
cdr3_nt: TGTGCCAGCAGTTACTCGACGACTAGCGGGGTTTACAATGAGCAGTTCTTC

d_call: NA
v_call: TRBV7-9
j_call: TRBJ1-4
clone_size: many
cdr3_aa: CASSEVLTIEKLFF
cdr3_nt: TGTGCCAGCAGCGAGGTTCTCACGATTGAAAAACTGTTTTTT

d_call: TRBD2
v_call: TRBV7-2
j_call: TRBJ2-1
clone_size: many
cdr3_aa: CASSLVASGGENEQFF
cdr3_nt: TGTGCCAGCAGCTTAGTGGCTAGCGGGGGGGAAAATGAGCAGTTCTTC

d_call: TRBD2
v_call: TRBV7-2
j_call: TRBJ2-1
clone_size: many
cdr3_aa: CASSLRTSGNNEQFF
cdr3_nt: TGTGCCAGCAGCCTCCGGACTAGCGGGAACAATGAGCAGTTCTTC

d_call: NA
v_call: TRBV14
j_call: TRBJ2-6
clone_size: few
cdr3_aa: CASRPGTPFSGANVLTF
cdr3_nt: TGTGCCAGCAGGCCCGGGACACCTTTCTCTGGGGCCAACGTCCTGACTTTC

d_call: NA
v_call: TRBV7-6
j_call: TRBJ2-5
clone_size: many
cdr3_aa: CASKAGFTAQETQYF
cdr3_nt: TGTGCCAGCAAAGCCGGGTTCACGGCACAAGAGACCCAGTACTTC